This record looks at one T cell receptor (beta chain) sequence and its context. It has no known antigen specificity. No per-base quality is available; no much larger clone lies one base away. The CDR3 regions of human TCRbeta chains were subjected to immunosequencing. The original methods were these. Repertoire TCRs were matched against a reference library of SARS-CoV-2-specific TCRs generated with the MIRA antigen-specificity platform. Breadth was defined as the fraction of unique TCRs that were SARS-CoV-2-associated, and depth was defined as the fraction of total T cells that were SARS-CoV-2-associated. Using the MIRA data, every spike-specific TCR was mapped to the spike region that the TCR reacted to and assigned to either a CD4 or a CD8 class. Log10-transformed breadth and depth values were compared by one-way ANOVA with Sidak's multiple comparisons tests. TCRdb carries this immuneACCESS record with in-frame sequences only. Its versions omit some clonotypes, under half of them owing to an unresolved V gene in the studies checked, with the rest unexplained. From that table come the V and J calls and clone size; the DNA was used to work out D and trimming. The sample table records 120,000 to 150,000 clones; 90% to 95% of these occur just once. The ten largest clonotypes hold roughly 5% of the sample.

Measured from the cysteine to the phenylalanine, the CDR3 is 14 residues long. The kept DNA is CDR3 alone, 42 bases in frame from the first base. CDR1 and CDR2 (LNHDA, SQIVND) derive from the germline V gene (reference sequence). Trimming at the junction amounts to 5 bases on V and 7 bases on J, and the germline ends lie 15 bases apart. The data were obtained in a study of T cell responses to AZD1222 COVID-19 vaccine (dated by TCRdb to the early 2020s). In terms of the full investigation: AZD1222 recipients whose second dose came at about 4 weeks and those whose second dose came at about 12 weeks were combined into one group, since spike-specific TCR depth and breadth did not differ between the two schedules. Trial participants were enrolled by age into 18-55, 56-69 and 70-plus year subgroups, with around 140, 26 and 57 TCR-sequenced participants respectively. A total of approximately 230 trial participants underwent TCR sequencing, of whom about 200 received two doses of AZD1222 and about 25 received two doses of the MenACWY control vaccine.

Paper-wide results and their limitations: After two AZD1222 doses, spike-specific TCR breadth and depth were significantly higher than at day 0 and than in MenACWY recipients. Conclusions about previously exposed vaccinees were limited because only six AZD1222 recipients were SARS-CoV-2 seropositive at baseline. Epitopes outside the regions mutated in the B.1.351 and B.1.1.7 variants were reportedly recognized by nearly half of the unique spike-specific TCRs. The 56-69-year group was small, and its depth increase did not reach significance, likely because of low power. Most participants were white British and females outnumbered males, and the authors suggested that clonal diversity may have been underestimated. Because no samples from the day 14 peak response were available, repertoires could be characterized only after the peak T cell response. CD4 TCRs associated with the vaccine covered the entire spike protein, and the dominant responses were in regions 160-218 and 743-854.

The sample's time point label is to be understood as: baseline before first vaccination. Samples from vaccinated people were obtained from the UK trials COV001 and COV002, which included a single-blind randomized controlled phase 2/3 trial of AZD1222 (ChAdOx1 nCoV-19) in healthy adults. For TCRbeta chain sequencing, PBMC samples from trial participants were taken at day 0 and at day 28 after the second dose. This sample comprised peripheral blood, obtained on day 0 of AZD1222 vaccination. This sequence uses TRBV19 and TRBJ2-1; D gene: possibly TRBD1, on 5 matching bases. This receptor was identified in an adult in good health. The bases read TGTGCCAGTAGTCTTCCGGCAGGGTTGAATGAGCAGTTCTTC. Translated, this is CASSLPAGLNEQFF.